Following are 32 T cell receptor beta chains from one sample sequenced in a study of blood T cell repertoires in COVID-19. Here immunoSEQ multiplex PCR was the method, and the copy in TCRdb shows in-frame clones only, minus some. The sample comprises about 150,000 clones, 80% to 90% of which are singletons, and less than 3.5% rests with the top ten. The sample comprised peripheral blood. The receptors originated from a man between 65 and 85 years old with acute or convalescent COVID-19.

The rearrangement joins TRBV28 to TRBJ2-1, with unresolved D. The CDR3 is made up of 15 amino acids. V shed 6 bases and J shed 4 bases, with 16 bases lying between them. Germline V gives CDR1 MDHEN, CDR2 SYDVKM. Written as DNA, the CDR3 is TGTGCCAGCAGCCCCACGGGTTTCCCTTACAATGAGCAGTTCTTC. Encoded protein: CASSPTGFPYNEQFF.

CDR3 loop: CASSYDRNTGELFF. CDR3 coding DNA: TGTGCCAGCAGTTACGACAGGAACACCGGGGAGCTGTTTTTT. This sequence joins TRBV6-2 or TRBV6-3 and TRBJ2-2, with D possibly matching TRBD1 (5 bases). Germline CDR1 is MNHEY and CDR2 is SVGEGT. The length of the CDR3 is 14 residues. The V and J ends lost 2 bases and 1 base respectively, with 5 bases between them.

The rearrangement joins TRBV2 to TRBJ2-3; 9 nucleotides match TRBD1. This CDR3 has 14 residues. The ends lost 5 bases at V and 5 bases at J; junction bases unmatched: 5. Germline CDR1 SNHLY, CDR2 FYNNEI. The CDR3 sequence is CASSLDRGGDTQYF. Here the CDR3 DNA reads TGTGCCAGCAGTCTTGACAGGGGGGGAGATACGCAGTATTTT.

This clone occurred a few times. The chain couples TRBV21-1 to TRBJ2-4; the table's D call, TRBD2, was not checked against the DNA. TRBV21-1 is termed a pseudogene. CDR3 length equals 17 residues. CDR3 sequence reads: CASSSRRRGRDKNIQYF. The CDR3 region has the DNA TGTGCCAGCAGCTCCCGAAGGCGGGGGCGCGACAAAAACATTCAGTACTTC.

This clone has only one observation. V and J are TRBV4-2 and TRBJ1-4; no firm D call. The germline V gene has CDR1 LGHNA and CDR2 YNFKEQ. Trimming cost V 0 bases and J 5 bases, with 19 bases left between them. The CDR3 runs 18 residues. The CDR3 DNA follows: TGTGCCAGCAGCCAAGATGCGCCGGAGGTCAGGCGAAATGAAAAACTGTTTTTT. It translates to CASSQDAPEVRRNEKLFF.

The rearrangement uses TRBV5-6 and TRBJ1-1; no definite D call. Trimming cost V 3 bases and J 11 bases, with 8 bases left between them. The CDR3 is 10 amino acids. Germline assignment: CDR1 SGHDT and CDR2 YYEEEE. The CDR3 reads CASSSRPAFF. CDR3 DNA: TGTGCCAGCAGCTCCAGGCCGGCTTTCTTT.

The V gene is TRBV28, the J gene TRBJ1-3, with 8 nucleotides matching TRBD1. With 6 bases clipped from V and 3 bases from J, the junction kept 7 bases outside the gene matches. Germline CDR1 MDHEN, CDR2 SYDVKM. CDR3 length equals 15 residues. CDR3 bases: TGTGCCAGCAGACCGACAGGGGACATTGGAAACACCATATATTTT. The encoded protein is CASRPTGDIGNTIYF.

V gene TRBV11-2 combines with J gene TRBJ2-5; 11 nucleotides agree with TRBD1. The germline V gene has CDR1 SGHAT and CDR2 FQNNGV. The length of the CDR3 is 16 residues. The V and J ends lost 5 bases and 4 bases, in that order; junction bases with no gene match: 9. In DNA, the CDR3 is TGTGCCAGCAGCCTCCAAAGGGGACAGGGGGGAGAGACCCAGTACTTC. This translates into CASSLQRGQGGETQYF.

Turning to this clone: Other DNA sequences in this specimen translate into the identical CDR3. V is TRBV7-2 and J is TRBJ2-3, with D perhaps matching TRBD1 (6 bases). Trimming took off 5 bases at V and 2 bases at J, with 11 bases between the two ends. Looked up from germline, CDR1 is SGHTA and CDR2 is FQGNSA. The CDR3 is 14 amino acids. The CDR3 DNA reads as TGTGCCAGCAGCCTGGACAGAAACACAGATACGCAGTATTTT. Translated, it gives CASSLDRNTDTQYF.

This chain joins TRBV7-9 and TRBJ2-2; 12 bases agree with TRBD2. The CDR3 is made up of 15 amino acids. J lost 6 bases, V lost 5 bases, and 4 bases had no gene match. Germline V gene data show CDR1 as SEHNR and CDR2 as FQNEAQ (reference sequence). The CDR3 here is CASSLGLAGSGELFF. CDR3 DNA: TGTGCCAGCAGCCTAGGACTAGCGGGATCCGGGGAGCTGTTTTTT.

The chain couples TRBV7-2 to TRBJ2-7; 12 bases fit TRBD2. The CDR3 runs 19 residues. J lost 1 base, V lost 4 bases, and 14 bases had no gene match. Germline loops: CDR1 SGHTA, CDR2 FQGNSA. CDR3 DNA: TGTGCCAGCAGCTCCCCCCCTCGGCTAGCGGGAGGGCCTTCCTACGAGCAGTACTTC. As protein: CASSSPPRLAGGPSYEQYF.

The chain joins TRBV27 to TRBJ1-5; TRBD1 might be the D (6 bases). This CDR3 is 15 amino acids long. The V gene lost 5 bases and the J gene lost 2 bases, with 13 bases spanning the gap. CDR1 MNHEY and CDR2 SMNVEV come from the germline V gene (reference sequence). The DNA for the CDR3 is TGTGCCAGCAGTCCCCGGGACAACCGCAATCAGCCCCAGCATTTT. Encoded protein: CASSPRDNRNQPQHF.

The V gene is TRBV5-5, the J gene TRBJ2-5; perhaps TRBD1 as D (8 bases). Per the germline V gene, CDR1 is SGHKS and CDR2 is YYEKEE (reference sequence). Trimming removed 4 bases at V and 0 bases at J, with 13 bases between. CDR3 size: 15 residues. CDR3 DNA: TGTGCCAGCAGCGCGGGGGACAGGTACCAAGAGACCCAGTACTTC. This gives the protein CASSAGDRYQETQYF.

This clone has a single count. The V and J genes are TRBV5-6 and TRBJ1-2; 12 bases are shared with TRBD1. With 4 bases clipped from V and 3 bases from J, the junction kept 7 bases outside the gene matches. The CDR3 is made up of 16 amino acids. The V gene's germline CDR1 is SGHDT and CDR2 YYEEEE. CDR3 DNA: TGTGCCAGCAGCATCTCCGGGACAGGGGGCCACTATGGCTACACCTTC. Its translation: CASSISGTGGHYGYTF.

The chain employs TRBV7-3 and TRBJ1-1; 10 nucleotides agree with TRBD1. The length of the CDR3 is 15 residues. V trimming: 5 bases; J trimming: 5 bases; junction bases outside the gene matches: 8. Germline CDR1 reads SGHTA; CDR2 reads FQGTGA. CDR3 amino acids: CASSQSGQGLTEAFF. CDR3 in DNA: TGTGCCAGCAGCCAATCGGGACAGGGGTTAACTGAAGCTTTCTTT.

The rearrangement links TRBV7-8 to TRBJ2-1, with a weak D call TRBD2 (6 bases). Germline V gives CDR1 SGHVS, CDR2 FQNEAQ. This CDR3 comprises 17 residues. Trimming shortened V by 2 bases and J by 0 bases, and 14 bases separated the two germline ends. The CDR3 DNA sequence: TGTGCCAGCAGCTTAATGTCTTCGGGAGTCTCCTACAATGAGCAGTTCTTC. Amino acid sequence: CASSLMSSGVSYNEQFF.

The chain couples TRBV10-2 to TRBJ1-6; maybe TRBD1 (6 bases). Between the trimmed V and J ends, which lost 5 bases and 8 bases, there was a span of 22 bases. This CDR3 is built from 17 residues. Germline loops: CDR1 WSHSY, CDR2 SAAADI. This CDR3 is CASSRDINSLMDSPLHF. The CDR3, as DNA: TGCGCCAGCAGTAGGGACATTAATAGCTTGATGGATTCACCCCTCCACTTT.

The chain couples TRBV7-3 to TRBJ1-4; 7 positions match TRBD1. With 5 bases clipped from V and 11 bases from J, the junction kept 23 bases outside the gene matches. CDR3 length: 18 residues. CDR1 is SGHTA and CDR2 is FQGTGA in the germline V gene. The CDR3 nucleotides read TGTGCCAGCAGCAACCCGGGACAGCGCGAGCAGGGTCTTTGGAAACTGTTTTTT. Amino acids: CASSNPGQREQGLWKLFF.

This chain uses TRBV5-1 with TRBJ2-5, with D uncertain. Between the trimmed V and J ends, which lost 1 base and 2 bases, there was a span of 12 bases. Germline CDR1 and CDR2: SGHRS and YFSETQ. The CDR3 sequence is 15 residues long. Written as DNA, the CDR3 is TGCGCCAGCAGCTTGTCCCACACCACACAAGAGACCCAGTACTTC. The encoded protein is CASSLSHTTQETQYF. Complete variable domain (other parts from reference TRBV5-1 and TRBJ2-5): KAGVTQTPRYLIKTRGQQVTLSCSPISGHRSVSWYQQTPGQGLQFLFEYFSETQRNKGNFPGRFSGRQFSNSRSEMNVSTLELGDSALYLCASSLSHTTQETQYFGPGTRLLVL.

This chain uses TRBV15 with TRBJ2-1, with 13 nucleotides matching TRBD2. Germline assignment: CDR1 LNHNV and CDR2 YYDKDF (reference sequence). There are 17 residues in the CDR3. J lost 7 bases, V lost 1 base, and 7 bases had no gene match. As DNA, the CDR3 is TGTGCCACCAGCAGAGGGAGACTAGCGGGAGGCAGGAATGAGCAGTTCTTC. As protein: CATSRGRLAGGRNEQFF.

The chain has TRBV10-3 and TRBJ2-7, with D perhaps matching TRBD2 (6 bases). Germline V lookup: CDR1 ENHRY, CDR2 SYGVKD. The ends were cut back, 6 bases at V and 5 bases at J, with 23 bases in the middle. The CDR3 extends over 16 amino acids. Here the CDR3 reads CAISLTGVAGINEQYF. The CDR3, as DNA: TGTGCCATCAGCCTAACGGGGGTCGCGGGAATCAACGAGCAGTACTTC.

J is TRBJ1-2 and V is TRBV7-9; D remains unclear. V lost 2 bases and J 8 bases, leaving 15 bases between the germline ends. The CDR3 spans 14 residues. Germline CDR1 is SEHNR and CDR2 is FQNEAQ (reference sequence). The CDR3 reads CASSLLASGYGYTF. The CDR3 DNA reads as TGTGCCAGCAGCTTATTAGCCTCTGGATACGGCTACACCTTC.

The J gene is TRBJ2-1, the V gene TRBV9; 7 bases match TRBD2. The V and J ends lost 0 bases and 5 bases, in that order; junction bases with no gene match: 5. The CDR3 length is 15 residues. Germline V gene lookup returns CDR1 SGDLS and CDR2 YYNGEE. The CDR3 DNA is TGTGCCAGCAGCGTAGCTGTACTAGCGAACAATGAGCAGTTCTTC. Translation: CASSVAVLANNEQFF. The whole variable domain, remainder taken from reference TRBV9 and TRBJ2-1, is DSGVTQTPKHLITATGQRVTLRCSPRSGDLSVYWYQQSLDQGLQFLIQYYNGEERAKGNILERFSAQQFPDLHSELNLSSLELGDSALYFCASSVAVLANNEQFFGPGTRLTVL.

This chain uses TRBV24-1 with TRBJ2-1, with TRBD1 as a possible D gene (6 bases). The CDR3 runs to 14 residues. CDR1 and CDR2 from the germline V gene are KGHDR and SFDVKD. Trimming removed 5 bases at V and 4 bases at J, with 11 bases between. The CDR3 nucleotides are TGTGCCACCAGTGGAGGGACACAATACAATGAGCAGTTCTTC. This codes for CATSGGTQYNEQFF.

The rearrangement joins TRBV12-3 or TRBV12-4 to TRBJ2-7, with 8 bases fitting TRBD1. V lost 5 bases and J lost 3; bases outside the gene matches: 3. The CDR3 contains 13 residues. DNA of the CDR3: TGTGCCAGCAGTCAGGGGGCCGACTACGAGCAGTACTTC. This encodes CASSQGADYEQYF.

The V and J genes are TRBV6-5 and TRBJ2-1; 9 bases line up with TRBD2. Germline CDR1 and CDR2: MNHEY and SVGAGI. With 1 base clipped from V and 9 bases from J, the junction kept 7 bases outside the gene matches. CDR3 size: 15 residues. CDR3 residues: CASSYYSGSIGEQFF. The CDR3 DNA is TGTGCCAGCAGTTACTATAGCGGGAGTATTGGTGAGCAGTTCTTC.

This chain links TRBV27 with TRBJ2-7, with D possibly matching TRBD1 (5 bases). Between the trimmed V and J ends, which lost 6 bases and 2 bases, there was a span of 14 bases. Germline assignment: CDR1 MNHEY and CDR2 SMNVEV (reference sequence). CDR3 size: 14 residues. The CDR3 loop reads CASSPLGEPYEQYF. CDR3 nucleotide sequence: TGTGCCAGCAGCCCCTTAGGGGAACCCTACGAGCAGTACTTC.

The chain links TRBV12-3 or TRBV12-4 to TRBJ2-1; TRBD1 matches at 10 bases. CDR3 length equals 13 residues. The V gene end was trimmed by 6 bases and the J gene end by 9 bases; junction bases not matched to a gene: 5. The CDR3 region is CASRLTGGTEQFF. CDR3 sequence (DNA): TGTGCCAGCAGGCTGACAGGGGGCACTGAGCAGTTCTTC.

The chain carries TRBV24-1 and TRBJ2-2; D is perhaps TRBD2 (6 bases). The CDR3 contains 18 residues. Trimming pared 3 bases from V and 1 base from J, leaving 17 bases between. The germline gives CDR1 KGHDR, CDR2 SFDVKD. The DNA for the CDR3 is TGTGCCACCAGTGATCCCTCGGCAGCGGGTGGGAACACCGGGGAGCTGTTTTTT. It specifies CATSDPSAAGGNTGELFF.

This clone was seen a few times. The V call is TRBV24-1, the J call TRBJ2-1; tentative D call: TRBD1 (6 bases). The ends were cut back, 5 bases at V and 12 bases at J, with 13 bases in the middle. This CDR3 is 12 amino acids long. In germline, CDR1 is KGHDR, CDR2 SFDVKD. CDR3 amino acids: CATSVNRERQFF. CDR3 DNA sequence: TGTGCCACCAGTGTCAACAGGGAACGGCAGTTCTTC.

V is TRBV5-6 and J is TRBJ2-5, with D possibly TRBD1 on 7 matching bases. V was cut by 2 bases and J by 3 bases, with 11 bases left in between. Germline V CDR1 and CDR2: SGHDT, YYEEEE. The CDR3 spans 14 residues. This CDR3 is CASSLTGEEETQYF. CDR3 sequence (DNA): TGTGCCAGCAGCTTAACAGGGGAGGAAGAGACCCAGTACTTC.

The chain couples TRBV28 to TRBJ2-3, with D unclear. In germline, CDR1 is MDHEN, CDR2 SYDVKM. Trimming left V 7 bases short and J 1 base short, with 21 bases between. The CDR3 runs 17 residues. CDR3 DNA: TGTGCCAGCAACCCCCTTCGGCGGCCGCGAGGCACAGATACGCAGTATTTT. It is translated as CASNPLRRPRGTDTQYF.